The 21 T cell receptor beta chains in this list originate from one sample, sequenced in a study of cytomegalovirus exposure and HLA in healthy donors listed by TCRdb under 2017. Preparation of the library involved the immunoSEQ multiplex PCR assay. The immuneACCESS repertoire file appears here via TCRdb, limited to in-frame rearrangements. These files lack a portion of the clones; in checked studies, under half of the deficit traces to unresolved V genes, and the cause of the others is not known. The sample includes roughly 310,000 clones, with roughly 88% observed a single time. Of the sample, around 0.96% is held by the ten largest clones. Sequencing was performed on PBMCs. These receptors were collected from a man aged 30 to 39 in good health and CMV-seronegative.

The chain links TRBV11-2 to TRBJ1-2; D perhaps matches TRBD1 (5 bases). V lost 0 bases and J 4 bases, leaving 9 bases between the germline ends. This CDR3 has 14 residues. Per germline, CDR1 SGHAT and CDR2 FQNNGV. DNA for the CDR3: TGTGCCAGCAGCTTAGAGGCCAGGGCCTATGGCTACACCTTC. Its translation: CASSLEARAYGYTF.

This chain uses TRBV27 with TRBJ1-2; D is perhaps TRBD1 (5 bases). The CDR3 is 13 residues long. V was trimmed by 3 bases and J by 8 bases, leaving 13 bases between them. CDR1 MNHEY and CDR2 SMNVEV come from the germline V gene (reference sequence). This chain's CDR3 is CASSFTGGKGYTF. CDR3 coding DNA: TGTGCCAGCAGTTTCACGGGGGGAAAGGGCTACACCTTC.

The chain employs TRBV2 and TRBJ1-3; tentatively, D is TRBD1 (5 bases). V was pared by 6 bases and J by 0 bases, with 15 bases between. The CDR3 is 16 amino acids. CDR1 is SNHLY and CDR2 is FYNNEI in the germline V gene. The CDR3 protein is CASSTQGHRSGNTIYF. The CDR3 region has the DNA TGTGCCAGCAGCACTCAGGGTCACCGCTCTGGAAACACCATATATTTT. The variable domain in full, completed from reference TRBV2 and TRBJ1-3, reads EPEVTQTPSHQVTQMGQEVILRCVPISNHLYFYWYRQILGQKVEFLVSFYNNEISEKSEIFDDQFSVERPDGSNFTLKIRSTKLEDSAMYFCASSTQGHRSGNTIYFGEGSWLTVV.

The chain has TRBV11-2 and TRBJ1-3; a possible D gene is TRBD1 (5 bases). This CDR3 is built from 14 residues. CDR1 SGHAT and CDR2 FQNNGV come from the germline V gene. Trimming removed 3 bases from V and 2 bases from J, with 8 bases in between. The CDR3 loop reads CASSLPGAGNTIYF. The CDR3 DNA reads TGTGCCAGCAGCTTGCCGGGGGCTGGAAACACCATATATTTT.

This clone was observed a handful of times. This chain joins TRBV4-3 and TRBJ1-3, with D maybe TRBD1 (5 bases). There are 16 residues in the CDR3. CDR1 is LGHNA and CDR2 is YSLEER in the germline V gene. Trimming removed 0 bases from V and 0 bases from J, with 9 bases in between. The chain's CDR3 is CASSQDRAHSGNTIYF. The CDR3 DNA sequence: TGCGCCAGCAGCCAAGACAGGGCCCACTCTGGAAACACCATATATTTT.

This chain uses TRBV10-1 with TRBJ2-3, with D unclear. Deletions cut 3 bases from V and 2 bases from J, with 9 bases between. CDR1 is WNHNN, CDR2 SYGVQD, per germline (reference sequence). This CDR3 comprises 14 residues. This CDR3 is CASSEGGVTDTQYF. DNA for the CDR3: TGCGCCAGCAGTGAAGGTGGAGTCACAGATACGCAGTATTTT.

The rearrangement joins TRBV14 to TRBJ2-7, with no clear D. Between the trimmed V and J ends, which lost 0 bases and 3 bases, there was a span of 6 bases. This CDR3 has 13 residues. From germline, CDR1 is SGHDN and CDR2 FVKESK. The CDR3 DNA is TGTGCCAGCAGCCAAGACCCGGGCTACGAGCAGTACTTC. Residues: CASSQDPGYEQYF.

The chain is built from TRBV5-1 and TRBJ1-1, with 7 bases lining up with TRBD1. V shed 3 bases and J 6 bases; nucleotides not matched to a gene: 14. The CDR3 covers 16 residues. Germline V gene sequence: CDR1 SGHRS, CDR2 YFSETQ. Written as DNA, the CDR3 is TGCGCCAGCAGCTACGAGACAGGGCGATTTGTCCCTGAAGCTTTCTTT. Its translation is CASSYETGRFVPEAFF.

This chain links TRBV11-3 with TRBJ1-5; D might be TRBD1 (6 bases). CDR3 length equals 15 residues. The germline CDR1 and CDR2 sequences are SGHNT and YENEEA. Trimming cost V 0 bases and J 2 bases, with 8 bases left between them. CDR3 loop: CASSLDPGGNQPQHF. The CDR3 bases are TGTGCCAGCAGCTTAGACCCAGGGGGCAATCAGCCCCAGCATTTT.

The chain combines TRBV7-9 with TRBJ2-3, with D perhaps matching TRBD1 (6 bases). Germline CDR1 SEHNR, CDR2 FQNEAQ (reference sequence). The CDR3 has 16 residues. V dropped 4 bases and J dropped 1 base, with 15 bases sitting between them. As DNA, the CDR3 is TGTGCCAGCAGCTACCTGACAGGACCGGGCACAGATACGCAGTATTTT. This sequence encodes CASSYLTGPGTDTQYF. Variable domain in full (rest from reference TRBV7-9 and TRBJ2-3): DTGVSQNPRHKITKRGQNVTFRCDPISEHNRLYWYRQTLGQGPEFLTYFQNEAQLEKSRLLSDRFSAERPKGSFSTLEIQRTEQGDSAMYLCASSYLTGPGTDTQYFGPGTRLTVL.

V is TRBV7-8 and J is TRBJ1-4, with D perhaps matching TRBD1 (5 bases). Germline lookup yields CDR1 SGHVS and CDR2 FQNEAQ. This CDR3 spans 15 amino acids. Trimming cost V 4 bases and J 0 bases, with 9 bases left between them. Here the CDR3 reads CASSSGHATNEKLFF. The CDR3 nucleotides read TGTGCCAGCAGCTCCGGACACGCAACTAATGAAAAACTGTTTTTT.

This chain uses TRBV6-1 with TRBJ2-7, with D possibly being TRBD2 (5 bases). CDR1 is MNHNS and CDR2 is SASEGT in the germline V gene. The CDR3 is 13 amino acids. V was cut by 10 bases and J by 1 base, with 14 bases left in between. The CDR3 bases are TGTGCCACCACGATGGGAGAATCCTACGAGCAGTACTTC. This sequence encodes CATTMGESYEQYF.

The rearrangement uses TRBV7-2 and TRBJ1-2; 9 bases are shared with TRBD1. The CDR3 is made up of 13 amino acids. Germline CDR1 reads SGHTA; CDR2 reads FQGNSA. V gave up 3 bases and J gave up 8 bases; unmatched junction bases: 4. The CDR3 reads CASSFDRGRGYTF. Written as DNA, the CDR3 is TGTGCCAGCAGCTTCGACAGGGGGAGGGGCTACACCTTC.

This rearrangement joins TRBV7-2 to TRBJ2-7; TRBD1 matches at 9 bases. Unmatched junction bases numbered 8, after V lost 1 base and J lost 4 bases. CDR3 length: 16 amino acids. Per the germline V gene, CDR1 is SGHTA and CDR2 is FQGNSA. The CDR3, as DNA: TGTGCCAGCAGCTTAGGGGGACAGGGTGGGAGGTACGAGCAGTACTTC. It specifies CASSLGGQGGRYEQYF.

This clone was seen a few times. The chain employs TRBV5-6 and TRBJ1-5; a possible D gene is TRBD1 (5 bases). V shed 3 bases and J shed 3 bases, with 7 bases lying between them. The CDR3 extends over 13 amino acids. The germline V gene encodes CDR1 SGHDT and CDR2 YYEEEE. CDR3: CASSSGYNQPQHF. For the CDR3, the DNA is TGTGCCAGCAGCTCAGGGTACAATCAGCCCCAGCATTTT.

The chain links TRBV6-5 to TRBJ1-1, with D hard to call. This CDR3 region has 16 residues. V was clipped by 0 bases and J by 4 bases, with 15 bases between them. Germline V gene data show CDR1 as MNHEY and CDR2 as SVGAGI. The CDR3 region has the DNA TGTGCCAGCAGTTACTCGACCCAGGTATGGGCCACTGAAGCTTTCTTT. It translates to CASSYSTQVWATEAFF.

The rearrangement links TRBV11-1 to TRBJ2-7; unclear D gene. This CDR3 has 12 residues. CDR1 is SGHAT, CDR2 FQDESV, per germline (reference sequence). V shed 7 bases and J shed 3 bases, with 10 bases lying between them. The CDR3 sequence is CASKTGFYEQYF. The CDR3 DNA sequence: TGTGCCAGCAAGACTGGGTTCTACGAGCAGTACTTC.

V is TRBV2 and J is TRBJ1-4; 7 bases are a match to TRBD1. Unmatched junction bases numbered 13, after V lost 5 bases and J lost 4 bases. Germline V CDR1 and CDR2: SNHLY, FYNNEI. The CDR3 runs to 17 residues. CDR3 residues: CASSNYFTGTVNEKLFF. Written as DNA, the CDR3 is TGTGCCAGCAGTAACTATTTTACCGGGACAGTTAATGAAAAACTGTTTTTT.

This chain links TRBV11-2 with TRBJ2-1; 8 nucleotides line up with TRBD1. Germline V gene data show CDR1 as SGHAT and CDR2 as FQNNGV. The CDR3 extends over 15 amino acids. J gave up 5 bases and V 2 bases, and 5 bases lay outside the gene matches. CDR3 coding DNA: TGTGCCAGCAGCTTACAGGGGGCGGAGGACAATGAGCAGTTCTTC. This sequence encodes CASSLQGAEDNEQFF.

The rearrangement links TRBV19 to TRBJ2-2; the D gene is possibly TRBD1 (6 bases). Trimming stripped 4 bases from V and 10 bases from J, with 22 bases between. Germline loops: CDR1 LNHDA, CDR2 SQIVND (reference sequence). The length of the CDR3 is 16 residues. CDR3 in amino acids: CASSSRQVSSVEELFF. For the CDR3, the DNA is TGTGCCAGTAGTAGTAGACAGGTTTCATCAGTCGAGGAGCTGTTTTTT.

This chain uses TRBV2 with TRBJ2-2, with TRBD1 matching over 12 bases. The junction had 10 bases not matched to a gene; V was cut back by 6 bases and J by 2 bases. Germline values: CDR1 SNHLY, CDR2 FYNNEI. The CDR3 consists of 18 residues. In DNA, the CDR3 is TGTGCCAGCAGCGAAACCGGGGACAGGGGGCTAAACACCGGGGAGCTGTTTTTT. Protein sequence: CASSETGDRGLNTGELFF.